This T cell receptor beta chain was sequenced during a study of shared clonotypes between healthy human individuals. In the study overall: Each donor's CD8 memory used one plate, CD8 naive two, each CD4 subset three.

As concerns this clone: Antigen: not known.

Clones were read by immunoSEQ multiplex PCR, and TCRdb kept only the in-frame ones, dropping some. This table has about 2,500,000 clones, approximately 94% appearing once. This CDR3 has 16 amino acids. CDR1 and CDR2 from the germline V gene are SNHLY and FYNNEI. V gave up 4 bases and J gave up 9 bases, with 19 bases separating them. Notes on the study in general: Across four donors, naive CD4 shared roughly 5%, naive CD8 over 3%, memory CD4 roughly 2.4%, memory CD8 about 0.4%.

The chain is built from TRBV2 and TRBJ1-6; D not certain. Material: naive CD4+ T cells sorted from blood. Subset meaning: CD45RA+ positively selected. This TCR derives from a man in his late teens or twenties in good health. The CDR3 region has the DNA TGTGCCAGCAGTGCTTTAGGCGCAGTGTTCACTTCACCCCTCCACTTT. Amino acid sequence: CASSALGAVFTSPLHF.